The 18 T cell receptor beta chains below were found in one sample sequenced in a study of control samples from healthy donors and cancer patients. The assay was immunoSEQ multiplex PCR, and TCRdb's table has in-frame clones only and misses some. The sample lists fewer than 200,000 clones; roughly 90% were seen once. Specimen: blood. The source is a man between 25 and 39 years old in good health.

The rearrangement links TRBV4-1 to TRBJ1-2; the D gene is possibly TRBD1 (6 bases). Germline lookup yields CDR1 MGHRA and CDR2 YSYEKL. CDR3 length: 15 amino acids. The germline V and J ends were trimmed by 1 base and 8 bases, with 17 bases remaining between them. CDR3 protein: CASSQVGETGRGYTF. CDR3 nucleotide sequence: TGCGCCAGCAGCCAAGTGGGGGAAACAGGGAGGGGCTACACCTTC.

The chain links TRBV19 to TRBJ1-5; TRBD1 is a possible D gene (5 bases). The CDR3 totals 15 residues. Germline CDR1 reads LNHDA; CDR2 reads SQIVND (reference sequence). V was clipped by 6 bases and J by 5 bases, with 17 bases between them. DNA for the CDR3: TGTGCCAGTAGGGAGGACAACGGGCGAGATCAGCCCCAGCATTTT. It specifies CASREDNGRDQPQHF. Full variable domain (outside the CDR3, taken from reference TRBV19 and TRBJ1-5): DGGITQSPKYLFRKEGQNVTLSCEQNLNHDAMYWYRQDPGQGLRLIYYSQIVNDFQKGDIAEGYSVSREKKESFPLTVTSAQKNPTAFYLCASREDNGRDQPQHFGDGTRLSIL.

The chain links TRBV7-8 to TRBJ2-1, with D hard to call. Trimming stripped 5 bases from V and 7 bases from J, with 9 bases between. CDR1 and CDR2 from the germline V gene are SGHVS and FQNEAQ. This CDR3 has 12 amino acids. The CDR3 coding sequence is TGTGCCAGCAGCCCCCGGAGAAATGAGCAGTTCTTC. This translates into CASSPRRNEQFF.

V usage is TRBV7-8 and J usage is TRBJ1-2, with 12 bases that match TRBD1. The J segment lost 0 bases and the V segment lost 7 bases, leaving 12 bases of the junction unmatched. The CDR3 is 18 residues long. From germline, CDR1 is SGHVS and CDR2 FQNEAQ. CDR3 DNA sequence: TGTGCCAGCAAACCCACCCGGGACAGGGGGCAGGCTAACTATGGCTACACCTTC. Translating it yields CASKPTRDRGQANYGYTF. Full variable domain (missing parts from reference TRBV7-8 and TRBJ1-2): GAGVSQSPRYKVAKRGQDVALRCDPISGHVSLFWYQQALGQGPEFLTYFQNEAQLDKSGLPSDRFFAERPEGSVSTLKIQRTQQEDSAVYLCASKPTRDRGQANYGYTFGSGTRLTVV.

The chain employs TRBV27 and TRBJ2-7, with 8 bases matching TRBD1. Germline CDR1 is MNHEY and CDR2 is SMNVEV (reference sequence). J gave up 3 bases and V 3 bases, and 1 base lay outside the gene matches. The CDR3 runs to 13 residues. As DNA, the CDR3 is TGTGCCAGCAGTTTGGGGACAGGCTACGAGCAGTACTTC. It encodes CASSLGTGYEQYF.

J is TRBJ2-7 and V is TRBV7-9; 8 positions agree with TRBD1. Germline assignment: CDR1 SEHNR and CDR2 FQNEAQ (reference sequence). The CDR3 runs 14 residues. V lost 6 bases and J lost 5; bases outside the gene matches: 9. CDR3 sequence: CASREQGANNEQYF. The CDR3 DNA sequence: TGTGCCAGCAGAGAGCAGGGGGCTAATAACGAGCAGTACTTC.

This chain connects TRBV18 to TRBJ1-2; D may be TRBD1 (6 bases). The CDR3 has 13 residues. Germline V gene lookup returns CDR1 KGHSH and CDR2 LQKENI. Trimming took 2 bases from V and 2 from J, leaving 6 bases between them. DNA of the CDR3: TGTGCCAGCTCACCAGGACAGAACTATGGCTACACCTTC. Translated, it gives CASSPGQNYGYTF.

This chain's CDR3 is CASSPPGLGPLVAQFF. The CDR3 nucleotides are TGTGCCAGCAGCCCCCCGGGACTAGGGCCCTTGGTTGCGCAGTTCTTC. This chain uses TRBV7-9 with TRBJ2-1, with 8 bases lining up with TRBD2. Germline V gives CDR1 SEHNR, CDR2 FQNEAQ (reference sequence). This CDR3 comprises 16 residues. Germline trimming cut 5 bases from V and 12 bases from J; bases unmatched to any gene: 18. The variable domain in full, completed from reference TRBV7-9 and TRBJ2-1, reads DTGVSQNPRHKITKRGQNVTFRCDPISEHNRLYWYRQTLGQGPEFLTYFQNEAQLEKSRLLSDRFSAERPKGSFSTLEIQRTEQGDSAMYLCASSPPGLGPLVAQFFGPGTRLTVL.

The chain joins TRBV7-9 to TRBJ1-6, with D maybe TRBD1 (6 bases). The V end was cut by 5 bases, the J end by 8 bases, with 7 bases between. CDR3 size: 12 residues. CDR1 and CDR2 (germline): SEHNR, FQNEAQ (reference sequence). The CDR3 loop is CASSPGDSPLHF. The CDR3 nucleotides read TGTGCCAGCAGCCCAGGGGATTCACCCCTCCACTTT. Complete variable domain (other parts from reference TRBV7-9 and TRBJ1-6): DTGVSQNPRHKITKRGQNVTFRCDPISEHNRLYWYRQTLGQGPEFLTYFQNEAQLEKSRLLSDRFSAERPKGSFSTLEIQRTEQGDSAMYLCASSPGDSPLHFGNGTRLTVT.

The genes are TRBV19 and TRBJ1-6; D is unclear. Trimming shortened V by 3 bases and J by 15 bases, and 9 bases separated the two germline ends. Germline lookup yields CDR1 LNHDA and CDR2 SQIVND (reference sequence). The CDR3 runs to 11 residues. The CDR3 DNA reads TGTGCCAGTAGTATTGGTGGACTCCTCCACTTT. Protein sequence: CASSIGGLLHF.

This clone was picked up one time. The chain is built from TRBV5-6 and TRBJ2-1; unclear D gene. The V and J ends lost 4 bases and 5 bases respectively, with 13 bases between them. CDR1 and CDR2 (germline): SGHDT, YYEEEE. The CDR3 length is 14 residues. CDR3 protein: CASSPYDRNNEQFF. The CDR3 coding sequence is TGTGCCAGCAGCCCCTATGACCGCAACAATGAGCAGTTCTTC.

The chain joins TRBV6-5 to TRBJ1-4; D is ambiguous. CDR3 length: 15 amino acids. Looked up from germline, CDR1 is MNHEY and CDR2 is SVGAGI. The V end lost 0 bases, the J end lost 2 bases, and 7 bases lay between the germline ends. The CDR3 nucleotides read TGTGCCAGCAGTTACTCAGGTCCGACTAATGAAAAACTGTTTTTT. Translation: CASSYSGPTNEKLFF.

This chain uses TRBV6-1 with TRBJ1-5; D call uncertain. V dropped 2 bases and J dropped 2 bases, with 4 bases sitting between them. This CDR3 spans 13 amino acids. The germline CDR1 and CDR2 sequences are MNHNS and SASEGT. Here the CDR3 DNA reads TGTGCCAGCAGTGAACTGGGCAATCAGCCCCAGCATTTT. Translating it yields CASSELGNQPQHF.

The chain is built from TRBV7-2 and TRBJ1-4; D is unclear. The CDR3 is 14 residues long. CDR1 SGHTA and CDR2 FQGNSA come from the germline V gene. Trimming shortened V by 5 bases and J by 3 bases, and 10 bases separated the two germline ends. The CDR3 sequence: CASSLRWSNEKLFF. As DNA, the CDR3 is TGTGCCAGCAGCCTCCGATGGTCTAATGAAAAACTGTTTTTT.

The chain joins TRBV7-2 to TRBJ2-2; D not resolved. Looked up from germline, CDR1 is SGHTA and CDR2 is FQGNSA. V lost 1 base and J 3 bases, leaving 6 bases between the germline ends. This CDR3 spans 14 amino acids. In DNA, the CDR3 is TGTGCCAGCAGCTTAGACCGATACACCGGGGAGCTGTTTTTT. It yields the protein CASSLDRYTGELFF.

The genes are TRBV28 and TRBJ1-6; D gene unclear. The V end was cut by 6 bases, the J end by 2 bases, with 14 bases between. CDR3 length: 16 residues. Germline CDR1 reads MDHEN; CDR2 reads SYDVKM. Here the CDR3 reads CASRSSGEAYNSPLHF. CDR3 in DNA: TGTGCCAGCAGGTCCTCCGGGGAAGCCTATAATTCACCCCTCCACTTT.

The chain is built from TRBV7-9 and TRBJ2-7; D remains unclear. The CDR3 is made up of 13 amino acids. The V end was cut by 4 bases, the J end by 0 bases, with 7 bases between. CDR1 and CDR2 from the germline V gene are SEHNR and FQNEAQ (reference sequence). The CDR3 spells CASSSRASYEQYF. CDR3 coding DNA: TGTGCCAGCAGCTCGAGAGCCTCCTACGAGCAGTACTTC.

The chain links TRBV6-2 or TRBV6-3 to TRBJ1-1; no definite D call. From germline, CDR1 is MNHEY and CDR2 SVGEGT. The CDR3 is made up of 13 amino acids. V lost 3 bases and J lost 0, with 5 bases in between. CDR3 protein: CASSYLMNTEAFF. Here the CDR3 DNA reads TGTGCCAGCAGTTATCTCATGAACACTGAAGCTTTCTTT.